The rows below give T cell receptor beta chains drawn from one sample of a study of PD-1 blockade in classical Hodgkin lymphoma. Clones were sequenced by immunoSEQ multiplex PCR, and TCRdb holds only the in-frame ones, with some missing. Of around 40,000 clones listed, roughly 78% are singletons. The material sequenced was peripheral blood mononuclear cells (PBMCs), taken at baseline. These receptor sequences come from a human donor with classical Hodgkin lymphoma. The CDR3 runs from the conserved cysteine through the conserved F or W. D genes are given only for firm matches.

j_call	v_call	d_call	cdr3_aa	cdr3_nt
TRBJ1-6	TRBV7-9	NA	CASSLSPGGDWSPLHF	TGTGCCAGCAGCTTAAGCCCGGGGGGGGATTGGTCACCCCTCCACTTT
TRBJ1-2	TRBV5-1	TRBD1	CASSSNRGSNYGYTF	TGCGCCAGCAGCTCTAACAGGGGATCTAACTATGGCTACACCTTC
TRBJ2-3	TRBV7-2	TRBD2	CASSFVGLAGGSYDTQYF	TGTGCCAGCAGCTTCGTGGGACTAGCGGGGGGTAGTTATGATACGCAGTATTTT
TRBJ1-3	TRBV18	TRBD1	CASSRGQDLGNTIYF	TGTGCCAGCTCACGCGGACAGGACCTTGGAAACACCATATATTTT
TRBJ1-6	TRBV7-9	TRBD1	CASSKSGGDTSPLHF	TGTGCCAGCAGCAAATCAGGGGGTGATACTTCACCCCTCCACTTT
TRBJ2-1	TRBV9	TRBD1	CASSPDRVGEQFF	TGTGCCAGCAGCCCAGACAGGGTGGGAGAGCAGTTCTTC
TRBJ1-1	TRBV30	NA	CAWSLMNTEAFF	TGTGCCTGGAGTCTCATGAACACTGAAGCTTTCTTT
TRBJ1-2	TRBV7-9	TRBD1	CASSLAGRGDGYTF	TGTGCCAGCAGCTTAGCGGGCAGGGGGGATGGCTACACCTTC
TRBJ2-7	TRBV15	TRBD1	CATSPRQGDEQYF	TGTGCCACCAGCCCGCGCCAGGGGGACGAGCAGTACTTC
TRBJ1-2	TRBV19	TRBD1	CASSITTGGYGYTF	TGTGCCAGTAGTATAACAACAGGGGGTTATGGCTACACCTTC
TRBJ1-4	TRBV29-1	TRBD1	CSVGQGADEKLFF	TGCAGCGTGGGACAGGGGGCGGATGAAAAACTGTTTTTT
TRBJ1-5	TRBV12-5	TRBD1	CASGTGQGGSRNQPQHF	TGTGCTAGTGGCACCGGACAGGGAGGGTCACGGAATCAGCCCCAGCATTTT
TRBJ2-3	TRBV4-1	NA	CASSQEDTQYF	TGCGCCAGCAGCCAAGAAGATACGCAGTATTTT
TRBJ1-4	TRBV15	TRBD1	CATSRDGDRGEKLFF	TGTGCCACCAGCAGAGATGGGGACAGGGGTGAAAAACTGTTTTTT
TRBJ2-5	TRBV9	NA	CASSVNGGPRETQYF	TGTGCCAGCAGCGTGAACGGGGGCCCCAGGGAGACCCAGTACTTC
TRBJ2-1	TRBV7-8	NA	CASSQQSVVDQFF	TGTGCCAGCAGCCAACAAAGCGTCGTAGATCAGTTCTTC
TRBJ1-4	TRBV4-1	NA	CASSQVSGATNEKLFF	TGCGCCAGCAGCCAAGTCTCAGGGGCAACTAATGAAAAACTGTTTTTT
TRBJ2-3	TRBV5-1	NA	CASNVRGGTDTQYF	TGCGCCAGCAACGTAAGGGGGGGCACAGATACGCAGTATTTT
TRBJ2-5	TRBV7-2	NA	CASSLAVSRGETQYF	TGTGCCAGCAGCTTAGCCGTCAGCCGGGGTGAGACCCAGTACTTC
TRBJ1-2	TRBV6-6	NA	CASRLSQGFYGYTF	TGTGCCAGCAGGCTGTCACAGGGATTCTATGGCTACACCTTC
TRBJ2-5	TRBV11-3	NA	CASSFRGTETQYF	TGTGCCAGCAGCTTTCGGGGCACAGAGACCCAGTACTTC
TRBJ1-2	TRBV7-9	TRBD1	CASSLVQGAAYGYTF	TGTGCCAGCAGCTTAGTACAGGGGGCCGCCTATGGCTACACCTTC
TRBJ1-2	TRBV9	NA	CASSVGAENYGYTF	TGTGCCAGCAGCGTAGGAGCGGAAAACTATGGCTACACCTTC
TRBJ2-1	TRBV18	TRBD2	CASSPRRVAGLSYNEQFF	TGTGCCAGCTCACCACGGAGGGTAGCGGGGCTCTCCTACAATGAGCAGTTCTTC
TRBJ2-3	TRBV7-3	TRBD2	CASSPKGGGVTDTQYF	TGTGCCAGCAGCCCCAAGGGCGGGGGGGTCACAGATACGCAGTATTTT
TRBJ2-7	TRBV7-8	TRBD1	CASSPVAHSGTVPYEQYF	TGTGCCAGCAGCCCTGTAGCCCACTCCGGGACAGTTCCCTACGAGCAGTACTTC
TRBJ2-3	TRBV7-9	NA	CASSLERSAESTDTQYF	TGTGCCAGCAGCTTAGAGAGGAGCGCTGAAAGCACAGATACGCAGTATTTT
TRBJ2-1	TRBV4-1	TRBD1	CASSPAGTAYNEQFF	TGCGCCAGCAGCCCAGCCGGGACAGCCTACAATGAGCAGTTCTTC